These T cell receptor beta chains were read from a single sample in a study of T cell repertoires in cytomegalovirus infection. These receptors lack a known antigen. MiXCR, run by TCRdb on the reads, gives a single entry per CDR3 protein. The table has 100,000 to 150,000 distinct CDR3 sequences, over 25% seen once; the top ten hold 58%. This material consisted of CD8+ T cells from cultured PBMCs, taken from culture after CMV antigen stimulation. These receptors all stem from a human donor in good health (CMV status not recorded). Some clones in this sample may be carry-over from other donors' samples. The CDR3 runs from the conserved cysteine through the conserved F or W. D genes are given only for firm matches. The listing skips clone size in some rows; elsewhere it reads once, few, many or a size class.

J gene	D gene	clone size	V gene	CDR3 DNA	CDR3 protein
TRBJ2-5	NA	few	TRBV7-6	TGTGCCAGCAGCGAGATAGGGGCGGTTATTGGGGAGACCCAGTACTTC	CASSEIGAVIGETQYF
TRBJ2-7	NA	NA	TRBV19	TGTGCCAGTAGTATAGCGGTAGGGGAGTTCTACGAGCAGTACTTC	CASSIAVGEFYEQYF
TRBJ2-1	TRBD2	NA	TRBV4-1	TGCGCCAGCAGCCAAACCGTTAGGCGGGGGTCCTACAATGAGCAGTTCTTC	CASSQTVRRGSYNEQFF
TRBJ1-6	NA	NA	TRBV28	TGTGCCACTCCTAATTCACCCCTCCACTTT	CATPNSPLHF
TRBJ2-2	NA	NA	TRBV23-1	TGCGCCAGCAGTCAATCTGGACGCCGATGGGCCGGGGAGCTGTTTTTT	CASSQSGRRWAGELFF
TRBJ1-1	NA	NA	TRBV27	TGTGCCAGCAGCCAAGCCGTAGGTAGGGGGGACACTGAAGCTTTCTTT	CASSQAVGRGDTEAFF
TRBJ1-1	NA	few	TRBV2	TGTGCCAGCAATGGAGCGGCAGAAGCTTTCTTT	CASNGAAEAFF
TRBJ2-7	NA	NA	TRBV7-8	TGTGCCAGCAGCTTAGAGCAAGGACGTAGGGCGTTGCGCGAGCAGTACTTC	CASSLEQGRRALREQYF
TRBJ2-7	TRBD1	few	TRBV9	TGTGCCAGCAGCCCCCCAGGACAGGGTAATGAGCAGTACTTC	CASSPPGQGNEQYF
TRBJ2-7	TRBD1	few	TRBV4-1	TGCGCCAGCAGGCCGGGACAGGAAAGCTACGAGCAGTACTTC	CASRPGQESYEQYF
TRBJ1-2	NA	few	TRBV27	TGTGCCAGCAGTTTGGCGATAGGGGGGAACTATGGCTACACCTTC	CASSLAIGGNYGYTF
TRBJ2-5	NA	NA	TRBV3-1	TGTGCCAGCAGCCAAGTTCGGCCGATCCAAGAGACCCAGTACTTC	CASSQVRPIQETQYF
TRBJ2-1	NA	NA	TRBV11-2	TGTGCCAGCAGCTTGTGGGACAGGACTAGGGTTGCGGGCTACAATGAGCAGTTCTTC	CASSLWDRTRVAGYNEQFF
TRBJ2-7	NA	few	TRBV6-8	TGTGCCAGCAGACGAATCGGGCCCGAATCGGTCGAGCAGTACTTC	CASRRIGPESVEQYF
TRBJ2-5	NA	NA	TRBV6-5	TGTGCCAGCAGTTACTTTGCGGGTCGAGAGACCCAGTACTTC	CASSYFAGRETQYF
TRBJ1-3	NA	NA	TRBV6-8	TGTGCCAGCAGTTCATCCCCGACCTCTGGAAACACCATATATTTT	CASSSSPTSGNTIYF
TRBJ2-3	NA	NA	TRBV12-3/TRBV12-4	TGTGCCAGCAGTCAAGGGTGGGCAGATACGCAGTATTTT	CASSQGWADTQYF
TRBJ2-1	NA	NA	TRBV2	TGTGCCAGCAGTCAAAGGGATGAGCAGTTCTTC	CASSQRDEQFF
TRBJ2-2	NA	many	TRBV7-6	TGTGCCAGCAGCTTCACGTGGGGGGCAAACACCGGGGAGCTGTTTTTT	CASSFTWGANTGELFF
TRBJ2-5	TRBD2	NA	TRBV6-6	TGTGCCAGCAGTTACTCGATAGCGGGGGTTGGGGAGACCCAGTACTTC	CASSYSIAGVGETQYF
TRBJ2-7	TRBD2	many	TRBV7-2	TGTGCCAGCAGCTTAAGCGGGGTGGAGTACGAGCAGTACTTC	CASSLSGVEYEQYF
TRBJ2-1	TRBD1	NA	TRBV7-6	TGTGCCAGCAGCCCCCGGACAGGGCTGCGTTTGAATGAGCAGTTCTTC	CASSPRTGLRLNEQFF
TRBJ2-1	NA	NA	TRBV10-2	TGCGCCAGCAGTGTAGGGCGCTACAATGAGCAGTTCTTC	CASSVGRYNEQFF
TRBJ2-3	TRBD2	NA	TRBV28	TGTGCCAGCAGAACTCCGACTAGCGGCCTCACAGATACGCAGTATTTT	CASRTPTSGLTDTQYF
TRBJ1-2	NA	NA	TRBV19	TGTGCCAGTAGTATAGGGACAGCTGCTGATGGCTACACCTTC	CASSIGTAADGYTF
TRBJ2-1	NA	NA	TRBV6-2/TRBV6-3	TGTGCCAGCAGTTCCCGGGGACACAATGAGCAGTTCTTC	CASSSRGHNEQFF
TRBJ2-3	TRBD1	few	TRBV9	TGTGCCAGCAGCGTAGTACAGGGGGCGAGTCGGGATACGCAGTATTTT	CASSVVQGASRDTQYF
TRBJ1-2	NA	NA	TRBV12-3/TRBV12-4	TGTGCCAGTTCGGGCGTCGCCTATGGCTACACCTTC	CASSGVAYGYTF
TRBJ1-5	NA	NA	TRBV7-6	TGTGCCAGCAGCCCCAAAGGGGATGGTCAGCCCCAGCATTTT	CASSPKGDGQPQHF